The 2 T cell receptor beta chains below come from one sample, sequenced in a study of shared clonotypes between healthy human individuals. TCRdb's table, derived via immunoSEQ multiplex PCR, lists solely in-frame clones and lacks some. The table includes roughly 2,000,000 clones, about 95% detected once. Naive-designated CD8 cells lacked CD45RO, were positively enriched for CCR7, and omitted terminally differentiated effector memory CD45RA+ cells. The sample comprised naive CD8+ T cells sorted from blood. All receptors derive from a man aged 18 to 29 in good health.

The V gene is TRBV30, the J gene TRBJ2-7; D unresolved. From germline, CDR1 is GTSNPN and CDR2 SVGIG (reference sequence). This CDR3 has 12 amino acids. Trimming removed 7 bases at V and 0 bases at J, with 10 bases between. In nucleotides, the CDR3 is TGTGCCTCCACTTTCCGCTCCTACGAGCAGTACTTC. This sequence encodes CASTFRSYEQYF.

The rearrangement joins TRBV27 to TRBJ1-5; D is unclear. Per germline, CDR1 MNHEY and CDR2 SMNVEV (reference sequence). The CDR3 is 15 residues long. Trimming took off 2 bases at V and 5 bases at J, with 13 bases between the two ends. The CDR3 protein is CASSLVGLDYQPQHF. The CDR3 coding sequence is TGTGCCAGCAGTTTAGTAGGGTTAGACTATCAGCCCCAGCATTTT.